This T cell receptor (beta chain) was retrieved from a study of cytomegalovirus exposure and HLA in healthy donors (dated by TCRdb to 2015 to 2018). Concerning the study at large: An earlier analysis of approximately 590 of the donors reported approximately 300 Gb of sequence data and about 100 million unique TCR beta sequences from roughly 180 million T cells. Around 320 gigabases of sequencing data and approximately 80 million unique TCR sequences were included in an early release covering about 600 HLA-typed donors. The genetic ancestry cluster associated with self-reported Caucasian donors included 80% to 90% of the roughly 380 genotyped donors. The study aimed to test whether cataloging public T cell receptors could reveal signatures of past pathogen exposure. The study profiled the T cell repertoires of hundreds of subjects by immunosequencing and related them to cytomegalovirus serostatus. Along with the roughly 670-subject first cohort, a separate validation cohort of over a hundred different subjects was used. High-throughput TCR immunosequencing, statistical association of individual TCRs with disease status, and machine learning were combined to predict cytomegalovirus infection status. To study patterns of TCR occurrence, a later analysis re-analyzed previously published TCR beta repertoires from 666 donors and added high-resolution HLA genotyping. In the later analysis, no new phenotypic data were used to find candidate immune exposures; instead, reliance was placed on TCR beta sequences and their occurrence across donors. To decide whether each TCR beta V gene segment behaved as functional or pseudogenic, an earlier analysis of 587 of the donors relied on high-throughput TCR beta sequencing. Donor age, sex, ethnicity and CMV serostatus were collected together with the repertoire data. A later genetic analysis took genome-wide SNP genotypes for about 65% of the roughly 670 donors and used that subset as a discovery cohort. All discovery cohort repertoires had been generated using a single sequencing platform. Class I and class II HLA loci were covered by the typing at four-digit resolution. Typing coverage varied by locus: roughly 629-630 donors for A, B, C, DRB1 and DQB1; roughly 520 for DQA1; some 610 for DPA1; 400 to 480 for DPB1. Roughly 5 DR-DQ haplotypes were handled as single units for association and clustering, since linkage in the cohort was strong. On average, 235,054 unique TCR beta nucleotide sequences were sequenced per donor among a few hundred genotyped donors of the cohort, with 15% to 20% of those sequences being non-productive. The full study reports these points: Around 16 rarely observed V segments, including chromosome 9 orphons, were excluded from the earlier analysis of just under 600 of the donors because counts were too low. In a later analysis, HLA-associated TCR beta chains were found to be more clonally expanded and to have lower generation probabilities than equally common non-associated chains. The cohort was sequenced for TCR beta chains only, and without alpha or paired-chain data the features that could be detected were limited. Most TCR sequences were seen in very few donors, while some public TCRs were found in many individuals. Because HLA typing was missing for some donors at each locus, association tests included only the typed subset. Broadly in line with IMGT annotations, most TCR beta V segments showed up in productive rearrangements about 87% or about 30% of the time in an earlier analysis of around 600 of the donors. The authors suggested that the approach could potentially be generalized to other disease states and immunological phenotypes. A later analysis reported that several top co-occurrence clusters appeared linked to parvovirus B19, influenza, CMV and Epstein-Barr virus. The presence/absence analyses assumed that sequencing depth was roughly uniform across donors, and that assumption may not be true. In the study, around 160 TCR beta chains were listed as associated with cytomegalovirus. The sequencing pipeline was judged likely to have produced a cluster of highly shared sequence variants as a technical artifact. The classifier was reported to diagnose cytomegalovirus status with high specificity and sensitivity in both the original cohort and the validation cohort. A further reported finding was that TCR beta sequences accurately predicted the HLA-A and HLA-B alleles for most subjects in the first cohort. When HLA alleles, especially DR and DQ, strongly co-occurred, attributing TCR associations to individual alleles was difficult. Some IMGT-functional V segments, including TRBV6-2 and TRBV6-3, could not be distinguished by the 87-base-pair reads and were therefore excluded. In a later analysis, the rate of TCR association differed among HLA loci, with DRB1 alleles having the most associated TCRs and HLA-C alleles having the fewest. Linkage disequilibrium might explain the correlated functional status among segregating V segments, but an unknown experimental factor could not be excluded. According to a later analysis, most CMV-associated TCR beta chains appeared to be HLA-restricted, and the HLA associations seemed to be driven largely by CMV exposure. A later analysis associated 16,951 TCR beta sequences with specific HLA alleles at a false discovery rate of 0.05. For the cohort, immune exposure information was limited to CMV serostatus. A few of the identified cytomegalovirus-associated TCR beta chains were confirmed in vitro to be specific for cytomegalovirus antigens. Compared with the 666-donor mean, donors in an Asian-associated ancestry cluster had fewer N-insertions in productive TCRs, according to a later genetic analysis. A later genetic analysis associated a missense DCLRE1C variant with V-gene and J-gene trimming of TCR beta chains, and an independent cohort replicated the association.

The cohort was made up of 666 healthy bone marrow donors. All cohort members were sampled while nominally healthy, although unrecorded immune exposures were likely present. The donor tested CMV seronegative, placing the donor among the approximately 400 seronegative members of the cohort. Each donor provided a peripheral blood sample, and peripheral blood mononuclear cells were used for TCR beta sequencing. Genomic DNA was extracted from the blood cell samples with the Qiagen DNeasy Blood Extraction Kit. As concerns this clone: Its antigen target is currently unknown.

The CDR3 spans 15 residues, from the cysteine through the phenylalanine. Kept here is only the CDR3 DNA, which spans 45 bases and is read in frame from base 1. V is cut back by 5 bases and J by 5 bases, with 7 bases in the junction unmatched. The germline V gene encodes CDR1 SGHTA and CDR2 FQGNSA. Library preparation used the immunoSEQ multiplex PCR assay. A mixture of 60 forward primers for TCR Vbeta segments and 13 reverse primers for TCR Jbeta segments was used in the multiplex PCR. Amplification of the CDR3 region of rearranged TCR beta genes was performed with a multiplex PCR assay on genomic DNA. The amplified TCR beta libraries were sequenced on the Illumina HiSeq System as 87-base-pair reads. As for the original processing: A later analysis counted 65 million to 90 million unique TCR beta chains across the roughly 700 repertoires, and some 11 million of these chains were shared by at least two donors. Raw reads were error-corrected and collapsed into unique sequences by a nearest-neighbor algorithm in which closely related sequences were merged to remove PCR and sequencing errors. To assign V, D and J gene segments, CDR3 sequences were aligned to IMGT reference sequences. For a sequence to be retained, a match of at least six nucleotides to both a V gene segment and a J gene segment was required. Rearrangements were classified as productive when the CDR3 lacked stop codons and remained in frame with V and J, and all other rearrangements were classified as non-productive. CDR3 was defined according to IMGT convention as the region running from the second conserved V-encoded cysteine to the conserved J-encoded phenylalanine. The earlier analysis of about 560 of the donors excluded any sequence lacking an unambiguous match to a single V gene segment. An earlier analysis of a few hundred of the donors called V segments functional above 56.7% productive rearrangements and segregating when the between-donor standard deviation exceeded 5%. A statistical classification framework was built for diagnosing cytomegalovirus status from the catalog of TCR beta chain sequences. A later analysis assigned V and J genes by comparing TCR nucleotide sequences with IMGT/GENE-DB human TR gene sequences. Using the TCRdist pipeline, a later analysis assigned CDR3 sequences along with most-parsimonious VDJ recombination scenarios. In a later analysis, each TCR beta chain was defined by its CDR3 amino acid sequence together with its V-gene family, and reads lacking a unique V-gene family were excluded. As a way to deal with suspected cross-contamination and a sequencing artifact, a later analysis dropped approximately 570 nucleotide sequences that were highly shared and had low generation probability. In a later analysis, a clonal expansion index was calculated for each public chain from normalized within-repertoire ranks of inferred template counts. In a later analysis, generation probabilities were computed using a VDJ recombination model fitted to out-of-frame rearrangements, and the results were checked against IGoR. In a later analysis, hypergeometric tests were used to score TCR-TCR, TCR-HLA and TCR-CMV co-occurrence, with a repertoire-size bias correction applied to TCR pairs. False discovery rates were estimated in a later analysis by permuting HLA or CMV assignments 20 times. In a later analysis, co-occurring TCRs were grouped using DBSCAN, and TCRdist sequence similarity was added for clustering within HLA-allele-positive subsets. Repertoires with fewer than 30,000 or more than 120,000 public chains were left out of co-occurrence clustering, as were five repertoires with anomalous nucleotide sharing. Not all clones reach the TCRdb copy of this immuneACCESS table, which keeps in-frame sequences only. Checked studies attribute under half of the gap to unresolved V genes and leave the rest unexplained. Clone size and V and J calls were adopted from that table, with D and trimming inferred from the DNA. The table for this sample records some 200,000 clones. Approximately 6.5% of the sample belongs to the ten largest clones.

The sequence is built from TRBV7-2 and TRBJ1-4; TRBD1 agrees with 8 junctional bases. This receptor was taken from a man aged 30-40 years in good health and CMV-seronegative. The sample comprised PBMCs. The sequenced DNA: TGTGCCAGCAGCGACCCCGGGACAGGAAATGAAAAACTGTTTTTT. This is translated as CASSDPGTGNEKLFF. With the rest looked up from the reference TRBV7-2 and TRBJ1-4 genes rather than sequenced, the full variable domain is GAGVSQSPSNKVTEKGKDVELRCDPISGHTALYWYRQSLGQGLEFLIYFQGNSAPDKSGLPSDRFSAERTGGSVSTLTIQRTQQEDSAVYLCASSDPGTGNEKLFFGSGTQLSVL.